This T cell receptor beta chain comes out of a study of early T cells in non-severe SARS-CoV-2 infection. Study-wide points: In VDJdb matching, anti-spike CD8 responses were favored while private and CD4 specificities went missing.

V dropped 5 bases and J dropped 0 bases, with 16 bases sitting between them. This CDR3 has 18 amino acids. Per germline, CDR1 KGHDR and CDR2 SFDVKD. Each single cDNA molecule received a unique molecular identifier. TCRdb itself ran the 5' RACE reads through MiXCR, one entry per CDR3 protein. The table records about 49,000 distinct CDR3 sequences, 5.5% to 6.5% of them present only once. This clonotype came up a few times. The antigen is unknown. This specimen consisted of whole blood, obtained at baseline. The TCR was taken from an adult who was a healthcare worker with PCR-confirmed SARS-CoV-2 infection or an uninfected control (not recorded which). This chain uses TRBV24-1 with TRBJ2-6, with D perhaps matching TRBD1 (5 bases). CDR3 in DNA: TGTGCCACCAGTGGAAGGACACTTCACTCCTCTGGGGCCAACGTCCTGACTTTC. It yields the protein CATSGRTLHSSGANVLTF.